This TCR beta chain appears in the sequencing data of a study of blood T cell repertoires in COVID-19. About the study: The United States, Italy and Spain provided the acute and convalescent COVID-19 samples. PBMCs, B-cell-depleted T cells, or T cells provided the cDNA or gDNA that made up the material.

As originally analysed: Estimation of nucleated cell counts was performed using reference gene primer amplification. Sequencing used immunoSEQ multiplex PCR; TCRdb keeps in-frame clones, though not all of them. The V and J calls and clone size are taken from that table; D and trimming were inferred from the DNA. Of a few hundred thousand clones in the sample, around 89% were seen once. Patients of the Seattle cohort, enrolled during active infection, were followed longitudinally. V lost 5 bases to trimming and J lost 8 bases; unmatched junction nucleotides: 8. This CDR3 has 14 residues. From germline, CDR1 is LGHNA and CDR2 YNFKEQ.

The source is a woman aged 40 to 55 with COVID-19, enrolled during active disease. The chain employs TRBV4-2 and TRBJ2-1; 8 bases are shared with TRBD2. Sequencing was done on a sample of peripheral blood. CDR3 nucleotide sequence: TGTGCCAGCAGCGCGGACGCCGGGAGGGATGAGCAGTTCTTC. Translation gives CASSADAGRDEQFF.